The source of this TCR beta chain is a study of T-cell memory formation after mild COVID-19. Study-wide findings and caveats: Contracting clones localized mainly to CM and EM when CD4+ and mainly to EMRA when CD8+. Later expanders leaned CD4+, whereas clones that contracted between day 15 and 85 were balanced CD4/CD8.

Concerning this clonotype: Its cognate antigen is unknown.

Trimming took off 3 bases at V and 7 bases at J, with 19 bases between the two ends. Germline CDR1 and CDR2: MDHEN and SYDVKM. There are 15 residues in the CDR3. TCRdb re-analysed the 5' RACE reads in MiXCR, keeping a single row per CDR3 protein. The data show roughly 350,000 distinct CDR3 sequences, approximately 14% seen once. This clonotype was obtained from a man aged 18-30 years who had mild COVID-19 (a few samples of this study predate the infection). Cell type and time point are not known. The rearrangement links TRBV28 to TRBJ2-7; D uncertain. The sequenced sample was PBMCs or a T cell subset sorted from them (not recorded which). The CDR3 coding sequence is TGTGCCAGCAGTTTTGCAAGTTTGGGCGCTTATGAGCAGTACTTC. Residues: CASSFASLGAYEQYF.